This TCR beta chain was identified during a study of shared clonotypes between healthy human individuals (TCRdb year 2020). Some background on the complete study: Three men and a couple of women, aged 18 to 49 years, made up the cohort. For each donor, three plates each were used for CD4 naive and CD4 memory, two plates were used for CD8 naive, and one plate was used for CD8 memory. Blood TCR repertoires of about five healthy adults were deeply sequenced to estimate repertoire size and the extent of clonotype sharing between individuals. To increase sequencing depth and limit assay-specific biases, TCR repertoire library preparation and sequencing were carried out by different laboratories using diverse techniques. Each donor's leukapheresis produced roughly between roughly 0.9 and 8.9 billion PBMCs. What the research found in general, with its limitations: Pairwise subsampling indicated that sequencing depth was expected to affect the degree of clonotype sharing among donors. Compared with non-shared clonotypes, the clonotypes found in all four sorted-subset donors had higher generation probabilities. Because the study included a small number of donors, the genetic and exposure-history diversity represented was limited. Rarefaction of sorted-subset datasets indicated incomplete sequencing despite the large sequencing depth. Sampling was limited to blood, and TCR repertoires in tissue likely differ from TCR repertoires in blood. Across several donors, 4.5% to 6.5% of naive CD4, roughly 3.4% of naive CD8, 2.3% of memory CD4, and about 0.4% of memory CD8 clonotypes were shared. Estimated clonotype richness was generally larger for naive than for memory subsets.

CD8 naive samples were CD45RO-negative cells positively selected for CCR7, giving a CD45RA+CCR7+ population that excluded TemRA cells. The donors were healthy, HIV-negative adults who had no recently reported acute infections or vaccinations. All donors were Caucasian adults living in Nashville, Tennessee, USA. Blood was obtained by leukapheresis, after which PBMCs were separated by Ficoll-Histopaque density gradient centrifugation and cryopreserved in liquid nitrogen vapor phase. Analytical flow cytometry was used to check the purity and quantity of every magnetically sorted T cell population. Genomic DNA was isolated from every sorted fraction and measured by UV absorbance on a Nanodrop 2000c. The CDR3 goes from the cysteine to the phenylalanine over 17 residues. Just the 51-base CDR3 DNA is kept, in frame starting at base 1. At the junction V is shortened by 3 bases and J by 2 bases; bases outside the gene matches: 7. CDR1 and CDR2, looked up from the germline V gene, are LGHNA and YNFKEQ.

Concerning this clone: It has no known antigen specificity. Base-call qualities are not available, and no considerably larger clone is one nucleotide away.

Using the deep immunoSEQ assay, multiplex PCR amplified TCR CDR3 regions from genomic DNA. For each cell subset, the extracted genomic DNA was distributed evenly across all wells of several immunoSEQ 96-well plates, and each plate served as one replicate. For sorted subsets, approximately 200 ng of genomic DNA, equivalent to some 30,000 T cell genomes, went into each replicate PCR. Purified libraries were quantified with a Qubit 3.0 fluorometer, sized on a Bioanalyzer 2100, and re-quantified with the KAPA Library Quantification kit. Every immunoSEQ 96-well plate was sequenced on a dedicated single-read 150-cycle Illumina NextSeq 550 flow cell. Per the source publication's procedure: The immunoSEQ output contained only junctional sequences without quality scores, so filtering could not match that applied to full-length reads. To assign V/J genes and CDR3, sequences were annotated against IMGT germline references using PyIR, a Python wrapper for IgBLAST v1.9. Reads were removed for weak V/J assignments (E-value above 1e-6), missing CDR3, stop codons, out-of-frame junctions, or ambiguous translated residues. V3J clonotypes were defined as sequences sharing the same inferred V gene, J gene, and CDR3 amino acid sequence. To compute the percentage overlap between repertoires, the number of shared unique clonotypes was divided by the size of the smaller repertoire. Richness of each repertoire was evaluated using RTK rarefaction, the Chao1 estimator, and Recon v2.1 estimates of unobserved clonotypes. For all TCRbeta clonotypes obtained by the gDNA method from four donors, generation probabilities were computed with OLGA. The immuneACCESS repertoire file appears here via TCRdb, limited to in-frame rearrangements. These files lack a portion of the clones; in checked studies, under half of the deficit traces to unresolved V genes, and the cause of the others is not known. V, J and clone size are those of that table, while D and trimming were read from the DNA. This sample is represented by approximately 840,000 clones; roughly 96% of them were singletons. The ten largest account for about 0.25% of the sample.

The clonotype was recovered from a man aged 25-40 years in good health. Rearrangement joined TRBV4-2 to TRBJ1-3; TRBD1 aligns with 10 central bases. The sequenced sample was naive CD8+ T cells sorted from blood. Read against the paper, the sample's cell subset or site label means: CD45RA+CCR7+. The CDR3 reads CASSQQGQGPAGNTIYF. The DNA reads TGTGCCAGCAGCCAGCAGGGACAGGGGCCCGCTGGAAACACCATATATTTT.